This T cell receptor (delta chain) was sequenced during a study of delta chain sequences of gamma delta T cells (TCRdb year 2017). The CDR3 holds 17 amino acids from the cysteine to the phenylalanine. The only DNA kept is the CDR3, 51 bases in frame from the first base. Relative to germline, V is missing 0 bases and J is missing 3 bases, with 8 bases of the junction outside any gene match. CDR1 and CDR2, per the germline V gene, are GEAIGNYY and EKD. Library creation used PCR. The instrument was an Illumina MiSeq. TCRdb reprocessed the public reads with the caller CATT; rows with the same DNA were merged afterwards. The sample records roughly 3,100 delta-chain clones, approximately 60% of which are singletons. The ten largest clones add up to 55% to 70% of the sample. This clone has a handful of counts. Its antigen target is currently unknown. Within one base of it there is no much larger clone, and no base qualities were kept.

This TCR derives from a human donor with breast cancer. Sequencing was carried out using a tumor sample. The sequence is built from TRDV2 and TRDJ1; 11 bases in between match TRDD3. The DNA is TGTGCCTGTGACACCGTACTGGGGGATAGGGGGGCCGATAAACTCATCTTT. This encodes CACDTVLGDRGADKLIF.